Here is one T cell receptor beta chain with its context. What it binds is unknown. This table comes from immunoSEQ multiplex PCR, and its TCRdb copy is limited to in-frame clones, with some not included. The data contain approximately 5,200 clones, roughly nine tenths of them seen just once; the ten biggest clones take up approximately 2%. The data stem from a study of brain T cells in children with intractable seizures. Germline values: CDR1 MDHEN, CDR2 SYDVKM. This CDR3 is built from 12 residues. Deletions cut 8 bases from V and 7 bases from J, with 15 bases between. Study observations and caveats: Each case's top public CDR3 resembled known HCMV, EBV or influenza A CDR3s.

Surgery cases with the highest brain T cell transcript signatures were chosen for sequencing. The genes are TRBV28 and TRBJ2-7; either TRBD1 or TRBD2 may fit D (5 bases each). The origin of this receptor is a boy less than two years old with focal cortical dysplasia and intractable seizures. The sequencing here drew on resected brain tissue, taken at surgery. The CDR3 region has the DNA TGTGCCAGCGAGGGGCCCCTTAGGGAGCAGTACTTC. Protein product: CASEGPLREQYF. Looking up the rest from reference TRBV28 and TRBJ2-7 gives the full variable domain: DVKVTQSSRYLVKRTGEKVFLECVQDMDHENMFWYRQDPGLGLRLIYFSYDVKMKEKGDIPEGYSVSREKKERFSLILESASTNQTSMYLCASEGPLREQYFGPGTRLTVT.